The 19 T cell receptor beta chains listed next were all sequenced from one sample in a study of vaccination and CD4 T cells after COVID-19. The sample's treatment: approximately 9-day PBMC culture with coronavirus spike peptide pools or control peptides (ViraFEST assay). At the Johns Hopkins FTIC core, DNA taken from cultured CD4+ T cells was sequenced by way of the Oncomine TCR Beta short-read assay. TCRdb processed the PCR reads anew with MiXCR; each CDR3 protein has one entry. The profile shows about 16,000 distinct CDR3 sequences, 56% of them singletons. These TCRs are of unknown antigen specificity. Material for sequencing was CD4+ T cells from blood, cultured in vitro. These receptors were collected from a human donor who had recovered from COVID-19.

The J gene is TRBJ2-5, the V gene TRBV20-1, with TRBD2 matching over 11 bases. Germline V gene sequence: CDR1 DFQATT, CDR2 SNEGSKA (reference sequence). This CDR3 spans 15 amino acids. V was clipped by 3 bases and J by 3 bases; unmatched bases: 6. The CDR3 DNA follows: TGCAGTGCTAGCGCAATTAGCGGGAGGGAAGAGACCCAGTACTTC. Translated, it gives CSASAISGREETQYF.

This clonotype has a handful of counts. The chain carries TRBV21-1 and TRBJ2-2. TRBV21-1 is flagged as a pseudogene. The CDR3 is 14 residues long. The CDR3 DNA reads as TGTGCCAGCAGTACGCGCAGGAACACCGGGGAGCTGTTTTTT. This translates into CASSTRRNTGELFF.

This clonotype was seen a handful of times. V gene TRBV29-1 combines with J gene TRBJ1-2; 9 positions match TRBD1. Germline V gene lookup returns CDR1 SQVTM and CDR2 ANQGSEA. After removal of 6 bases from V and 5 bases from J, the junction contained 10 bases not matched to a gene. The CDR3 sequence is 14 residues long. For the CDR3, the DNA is TGCAGCGTAGGGACAGGGTACCCTTCTTATGGCTACACCTTC. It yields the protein CSVGTGYPSYGYTF. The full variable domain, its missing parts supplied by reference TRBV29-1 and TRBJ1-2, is SAVISQKPSRDICQRGTSLTIQCQVDSQVTMMFWYRQQPGQSLTLIATANQGSEATYESGFVIDKFPISRPNLTFSTLTVSNMSPEDSSIYLCSVGTGYPSYGYTFGSGTRLTVV.

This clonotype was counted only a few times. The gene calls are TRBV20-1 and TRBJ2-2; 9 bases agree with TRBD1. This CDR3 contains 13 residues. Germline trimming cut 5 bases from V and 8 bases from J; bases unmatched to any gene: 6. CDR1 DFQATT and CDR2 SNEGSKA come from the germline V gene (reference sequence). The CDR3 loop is CSAAGQGGGELFF. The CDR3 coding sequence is TGCAGTGCTGCGGGACAGGGTGGGGGGGAGCTGTTTTTT.

The CDR3 DNA reads TGTGCCACCAGCAGAGATGCTAGCGGGACCTCCTACGAGCAGTACTTC. It yields the protein CATSRDASGTSYEQYF. The chain has TRBV15 and TRBJ2-7, with 9 bases fitting TRBD2. V lost 0 bases to trimming and J lost 0 bases; unmatched junction nucleotides: 3. CDR3 length: 16 amino acids. Germline assignment: CDR1 LNHNV and CDR2 YYDKDF (reference sequence).

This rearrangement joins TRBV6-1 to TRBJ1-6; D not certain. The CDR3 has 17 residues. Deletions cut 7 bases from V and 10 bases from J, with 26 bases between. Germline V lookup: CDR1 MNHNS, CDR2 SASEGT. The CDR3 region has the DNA TGTGCCAGCACCTTTACGATCCCTGGGGTCCGGGGATCACCCCTCCACTTT. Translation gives CASTFTIPGVRGSPLHF.

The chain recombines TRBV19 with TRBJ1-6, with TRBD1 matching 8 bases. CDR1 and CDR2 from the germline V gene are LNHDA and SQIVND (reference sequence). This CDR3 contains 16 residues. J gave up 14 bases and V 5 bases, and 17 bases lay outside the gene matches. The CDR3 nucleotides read TGTGCCAGTAGTTCACTGACAGGGGAGGGGAGTTGGGCCCTCCACTTT. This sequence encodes CASSSLTGEGSWALHF.

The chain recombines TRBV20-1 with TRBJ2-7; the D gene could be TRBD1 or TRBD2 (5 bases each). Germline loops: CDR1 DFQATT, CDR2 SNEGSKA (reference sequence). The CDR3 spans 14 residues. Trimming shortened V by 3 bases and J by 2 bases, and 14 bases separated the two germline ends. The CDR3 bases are TGCAGTGCTAGTTCAAGGGGAGTAGCCTACGAGCAGTACTTC. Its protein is CSASSRGVAYEQYF.

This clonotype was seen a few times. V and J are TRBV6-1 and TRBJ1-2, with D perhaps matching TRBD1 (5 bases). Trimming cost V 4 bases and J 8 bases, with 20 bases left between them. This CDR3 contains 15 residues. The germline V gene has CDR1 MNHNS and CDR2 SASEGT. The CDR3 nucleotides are TGTGCCAGCAGTGCGCCGGGACTTCAACCTCTAGGCTACACCTTC. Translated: CASSAPGLQPLGYTF.

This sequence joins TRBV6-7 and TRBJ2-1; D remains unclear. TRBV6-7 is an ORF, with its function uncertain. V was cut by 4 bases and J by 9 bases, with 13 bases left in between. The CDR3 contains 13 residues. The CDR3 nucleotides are TGTGCCAGCAGTTTGACACGGCCCGGTGAGCAGTTCTTC. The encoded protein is CASSLTRPGEQFF.

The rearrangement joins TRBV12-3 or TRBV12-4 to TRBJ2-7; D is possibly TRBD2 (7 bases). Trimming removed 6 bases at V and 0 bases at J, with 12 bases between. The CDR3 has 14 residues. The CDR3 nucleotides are TGTGCCAGCAGCCTCGGGGGGCACTCCTACGAGCAGTACTTC. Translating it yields CASSLGGHSYEQYF.

This CDR3 is CASSIAGGVVYEQYF. The CDR3 DNA follows: TGTGCCAGTAGTATAGCGGGGGGCGTTGTCTACGAGCAGTACTTC. The chain carries TRBV19 and TRBJ2-7, with D possibly matching TRBD2 (7 bases). Trimming took off 1 base at V and 3 bases at J, with 13 bases between the two ends. Germline CDR1 LNHDA, CDR2 SQIVND (reference sequence). The CDR3 is 15 amino acids.

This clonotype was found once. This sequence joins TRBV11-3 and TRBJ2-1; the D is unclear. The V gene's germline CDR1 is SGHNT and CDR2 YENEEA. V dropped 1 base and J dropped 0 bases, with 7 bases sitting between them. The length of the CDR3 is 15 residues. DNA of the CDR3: TGTGCCAGCAGCTTAGTGGCTAGCTCCTACAATGAGCAGTTCTTC. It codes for CASSLVASSYNEQFF. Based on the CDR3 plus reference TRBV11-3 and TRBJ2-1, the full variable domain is EAGVVQSPRYKIIEKKQPVAFWCNPISGHNTLYWYLQNLGQGPELLIRYENEEAVDDSQLPKDRFSAERLKGVDSTLKIQPAELGDSAVYLCASSLVASSYNEQFFGPGTRLTVL.

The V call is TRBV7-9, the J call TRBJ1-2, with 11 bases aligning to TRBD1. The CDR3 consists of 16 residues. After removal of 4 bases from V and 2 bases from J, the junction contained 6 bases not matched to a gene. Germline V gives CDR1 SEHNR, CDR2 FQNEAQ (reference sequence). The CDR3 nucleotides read TGTGCCAGCAGCTCCCCGGGGGACAGGGGGAACTATGGCTACACCTTC. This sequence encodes CASSSPGDRGNYGYTF.

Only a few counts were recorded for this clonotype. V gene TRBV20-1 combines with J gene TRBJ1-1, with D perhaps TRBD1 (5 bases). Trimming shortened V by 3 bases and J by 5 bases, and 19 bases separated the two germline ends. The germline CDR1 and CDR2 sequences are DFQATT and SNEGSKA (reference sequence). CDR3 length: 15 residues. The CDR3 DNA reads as TGCAGTGCTAGGGACCCCAGCGGGGGGGAGACTGAAGCTTTCTTT. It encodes CSARDPSGGETEAFF.

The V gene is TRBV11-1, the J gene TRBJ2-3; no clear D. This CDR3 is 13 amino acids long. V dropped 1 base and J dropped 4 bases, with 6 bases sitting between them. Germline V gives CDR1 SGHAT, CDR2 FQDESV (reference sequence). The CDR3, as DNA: TGTGCCAGCAGCTTAGTACTATCAGATACGCAGTATTTT. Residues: CASSLVLSDTQYF.

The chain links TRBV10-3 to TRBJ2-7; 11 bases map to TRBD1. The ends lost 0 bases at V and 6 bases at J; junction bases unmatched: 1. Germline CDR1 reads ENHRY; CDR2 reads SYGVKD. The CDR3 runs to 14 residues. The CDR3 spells CAISESGQGAEQYF. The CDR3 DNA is TGTGCCATCAGTGAGTCAGGACAGGGGGCCGAGCAGTACTTC.

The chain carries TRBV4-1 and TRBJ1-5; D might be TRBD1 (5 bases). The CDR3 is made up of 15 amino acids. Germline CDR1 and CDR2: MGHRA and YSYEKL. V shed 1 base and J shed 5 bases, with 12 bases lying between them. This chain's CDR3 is CASSQVHRYDQPQHF. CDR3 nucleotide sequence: TGCGCCAGCAGCCAAGTCCACAGGTACGATCAGCCCCAGCATTTT.

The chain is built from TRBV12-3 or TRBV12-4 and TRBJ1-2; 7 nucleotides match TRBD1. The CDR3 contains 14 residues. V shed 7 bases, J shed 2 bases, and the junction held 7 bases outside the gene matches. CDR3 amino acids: CASKRGGGNYGYTF. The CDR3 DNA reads TGTGCCAGCAAACGAGGGGGCGGGAACTATGGCTACACCTTC.